This T cell receptor (beta chain) was captured by sequencing in a study of blood T cell repertoires in COVID-19. How the authors handled the data: Estimated nucleated cell counts came from reference gene primer amplification. Sequencing was performed with immunoSEQ multiplex PCR; in TCRdb, only in-frame clones are kept and a portion is missing. That table furnishes V, J and clone size, whereas the DNA furnished D and trimming. The sample has 120,000 to 150,000 clones, 84% seen once. All enrollees were roughly 18 to 100 years old and from 20 to 25 US areas. The CDR3 covers 15 residues. Trimming at V came to 3 bases and at J to 4 bases, leaving 6 bases not matched to a gene. The V gene's germline CDR1 is LNHDA and CDR2 SQIVND (reference sequence).

The source material was PBMCs or T cells enriched from blood (not recorded which). The origin of this receptor is a woman between 45 and 60 years old who had been exposed to COVID-19. The chain carries TRBV19 and TRBJ1-5; 7 bases line up with TRBD1. Here the CDR3 reads CASSIYRGQNQPQHF. CDR3 nucleotides: TGTGCCAGTAGTATCTACCGGGGACAGAATCAGCCCCAGCATTTT.